This TCR beta chain came from a study of blood T cell repertoires in COVID-19. Study at large: COVID-19 samples, acute and convalescent, were from the United States, Italy and Spain.

Profiled with immunoSEQ multiplex PCR; TCRdb holds only in-frame clones, not every one. The repertoire consists of under 150,000 clones, with approximately 83% occurring once and the leading ten covering around 17%. There are 16 residues in the CDR3. Germline V gene data show CDR1 as SGDLS and CDR2 as YYNGEE. The V end lost 0 bases, the J end lost 0 bases, and 13 bases lay between the germline ends. The receptor's source is a woman aged 45-59 years who had recovered from COVID-19. The sequencing sample was made of peripheral blood. The J gene is TRBJ2-7, the V gene TRBV9; no firm D call. CDR3 amino acids: CASSVDPRSGSYEQYF. CDR3 sequence (DNA): TGTGCCAGCAGCGTAGATCCGCGCTCCGGCTCCTACGAGCAGTACTTC.